Only one count was recorded for the clone carrying this TCR beta chain. Its antigen is as yet unknown. The table came from immunoSEQ multiplex PCR; TCRdb's copy has only in-frame clones and leaves some out. The sample includes 150,000 to 200,000 clones, around nine tenths of them seen just once. This sample is drawn from a study of Ad26.COV2.S vaccination and SARS-CoV-2 variants. Study results and limitations: Vaccine recipients showed a spike-specific TCR breadth that was higher than in placebo recipients. Measures of TCR breadth and depth may have fallen short of total T cell responses. Comparable non-spike TCR breadth was observed in vaccine and placebo recipients.

V shed 5 bases and J shed 0 bases, with 8 bases lying between them. The CDR3 length is 14 residues. Germline V CDR1 and CDR2: SGHTA, FQGNSA. The sample here was peripheral blood, taken after recovery from COVID-19. This clonotype originated in a human donor who had recovered from COVID-19. This chain uses TRBV7-2 with TRBJ1-5; D not certain. This CDR3 is CASSPRYSNQPQHF. The CDR3, as DNA: TGTGCCAGCAGCCCCAGATATAGCAATCAGCCCCAGCATTTT. The full variable domain, completed using reference TRBV7-2 and TRBJ1-5, is GAGVSQSPSNKVTEKGKDVELRCDPISGHTALYWYRQSLGQGLEFLIYFQGNSAPDKSGLPSDRFSAERTGGSVSTLTIQRTQQEDSAVYLCASSPRYSNQPQHFGDGTRLSIL.